This TCR beta chain originates from a study of blood T cell repertoires in COVID-19 (TCRdb year 2020). General notes on the study: Samples from collaborators originated in the United States, Italy and Spain and spanned both the acute and convalescent phases of COVID-19. The prospective study material was composed of cDNA or gDNA derived from T cells, B-cell-depleted T cells, or PBMCs. Deeply sampled blood TCRbeta repertoires from subjects exposed to, actively infected with, or recovered from COVID-19 were included in the dataset. The repertoires were made available in a free public database intended to serve as a resource for research on the immune response to SARS-CoV-2. Samples were obtained from the ongoing ImmuneRACE study (first 160 participants) and from about 1,300 subjects provided by 6 global collaborators. Nearly every sample came with metadata listing a de-identified subject ID, COVID-19 status, age in years and sex. Where available, HLA class I and class II types were taken from metadata supplied by the sample provider and were not determined by assay-based typing.

Collaborating institutions collected whole blood in K2EDTA tubes following their own protocols. For TCRbeta analysis, collaborators shipped samples in one of three forms: frozen whole blood, isolated PBMCs, or DNA extracted from either of those sample types. Spanning cysteine to phenylalanine, the CDR3 consists of 13 amino acids. The read is trimmed to its CDR3 DNA, 39 bases read in frame from base 1. The germline V gene (reference sequence) provides CDR1 SEHNR and CDR2 FQNEAQ. V and J lose 6 bases and 10 bases, and a span of 16 bases separates them. What the authors observed across the whole study: The amount of clinical and demographic metadata varied by source and participant and was provided uncurated.

Concerning this clone itself: The clone's antigen remains unknown. No base qualities exist here, and no much larger clone lies one base off it.

The immunoSEQ Assay, a bias-controlled multiplex PCR, was used to amplify TCRbeta CDR3 regions from genomic DNA. Concerning the study's data processing: Nucleated cell counts per sample were estimated from amplification of reference gene primers within the assay. To quantify the absolute abundance of each unique TCRbeta CDR3 rearrangement, sequence reads were collapsed and filtered. Productive Simpson clonality was computed per sample as the square root of Simpson's diversity index over productive rearrangements. In its TCRdb copy, this immuneACCESS table keeps in-frame sequences only and misses some clones. Where compared with another copy, unresolved V genes explain less than half of these, and the others have no known cause. Clone size and V and J calls were adopted from that table, with D and trimming inferred from the DNA. The sample records fewer than 65,000 clones, approximately 85% of which are singletons. Roughly 6.7% of the sample is taken by the ten largest.

The TCR was taken from a man aged 55 to 70 with acute or convalescent COVID-19. The chain employs TRBV7-9 and TRBJ2-1; no D gene can be assigned with confidence. The specimen was peripheral blood. In nucleotide form, the sequence is TGTGCCAGCAGGTCGGGTGCGGCAGAAGAGCAGTTCTTC. This codes for CASRSGAAEEQFF.